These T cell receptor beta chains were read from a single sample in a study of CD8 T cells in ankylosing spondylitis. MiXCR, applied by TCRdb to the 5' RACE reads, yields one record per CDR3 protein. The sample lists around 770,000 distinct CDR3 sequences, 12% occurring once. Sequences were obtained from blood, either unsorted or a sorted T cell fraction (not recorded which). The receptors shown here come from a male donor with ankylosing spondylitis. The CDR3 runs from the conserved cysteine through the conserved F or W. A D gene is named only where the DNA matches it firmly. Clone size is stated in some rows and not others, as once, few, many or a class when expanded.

cdr3_nt: TGCAGTGCTATCAAGCCCAGCCATGGCGAGCAGTACTTC; cdr3_aa: CSAIKPSHGEQYF; d_call: NA; clone_size: few; v_call: TRBV20-1; j_call: TRBJ2-7
cdr3_nt: TGCAGTGCTAGTCGGCCCCCCCATTTCGAGCAGTACTTC; cdr3_aa: CSASRPPHFEQYF; d_call: NA; clone_size: few; v_call: TRBV20-1; j_call: TRBJ2-7
cdr3_nt: TGTGCCAGCAGCAAAGGATCGAGGCAAAACTATGGCTACACCTTC; cdr3_aa: CASSKGSRQNYGYTF; d_call: NA; clone_size: NA; v_call: TRBV21-1; j_call: TRBJ1-2
cdr3_nt: TGTGCCAGCAGTTACAAAGCGGACTATGGCTACACCTTC; cdr3_aa: CASSYKADYGYTF; d_call: NA; clone_size: few; v_call: TRBV6-2/TRBV6-3; j_call: TRBJ1-2
cdr3_nt: TGTGCCAGCAGTGTAGGACCGGTCAAGGAGACCCAGTACTTC; cdr3_aa: CASSVGPVKETQYF; d_call: NA; clone_size: NA; v_call: TRBV28; j_call: TRBJ2-5
cdr3_nt: TGTGCCAGCAGCTTGATGGTCCGGGCCCTCTCTGGGGCCAACGTCCTGACTTTC; cdr3_aa: CASSLMVRALSGANVLTF; d_call: NA; clone_size: once; v_call: TRBV5-6; j_call: TRBJ2-6
cdr3_nt: TGTGCCAGCAGTTACCGTCCGGGGAGCGGCGGGGAGCTGTTTTTT; cdr3_aa: CASSYRPGSGGELFF; d_call: NA; clone_size: few; v_call: TRBV6-5; j_call: TRBJ2-2
cdr3_nt: TGCAGCGTTAAACCGGGGTGGGAGACCCAGTACTTC; cdr3_aa: CSVKPGWETQYF; d_call: NA; clone_size: many; v_call: TRBV29-1; j_call: TRBJ2-5
cdr3_nt: TGTGCCAGCACTCAGGGACAATTCTCGAATGGCTACACCTTC; cdr3_aa: CASTQGQFSNGYTF; d_call: NA; clone_size: few; v_call: TRBV7-2; j_call: TRBJ1-2
cdr3_nt: TGTGCCAGCAGCTTCCCAGGAAGAAACACAGATACGCAGTATTTT; cdr3_aa: CASSFPGRNTDTQYF; d_call: NA; clone_size: NA; v_call: TRBV5-4; j_call: TRBJ2-3
cdr3_nt: TGTGCCAGTAGTATAGATCGGGGGTTTGGGACCTACGAGCAGTACTTC; cdr3_aa: CASSIDRGFGTYEQYF; d_call: NA; clone_size: few; v_call: TRBV19; j_call: TRBJ2-7
cdr3_nt: TGTGCCAGCAGTAAGGCCAGGGGCAGGGGGCGAGCTCAGCCCCAGCATTTT; cdr3_aa: CASSKARGRGRAQPQHF; d_call: TRBD1; clone_size: NA; v_call: TRBV12-3/TRBV12-4; j_call: TRBJ1-5
cdr3_nt: TGTGCCAGCAAGGGCAGGGAGTATGGAAACACCATATATTTT; cdr3_aa: CASKGREYGNTIYF; d_call: NA; clone_size: few; v_call: TRBV6-1; j_call: TRBJ1-3
cdr3_nt: TGCAGCGTTGAAGACAGATCGAGGGCCACTGAAGCTTTCTTT; cdr3_aa: CSVEDRSRATEAFF; d_call: NA; clone_size: few; v_call: TRBV29-1; j_call: TRBJ1-1
cdr3_nt: TGCAGCGTAGACAGCTATGGCTACACCTTC; cdr3_aa: CSVDSYGYTF; d_call: NA; clone_size: many; v_call: TRBV29-1; j_call: TRBJ1-2
cdr3_nt: TGCAGTGCTTACGCTACCGGGACAGGGACCTACGAGCAGTACTTC; cdr3_aa: CSAYATGTGTYEQYF; d_call: TRBD1; clone_size: many; v_call: TRBV20-1; j_call: TRBJ2-7
cdr3_nt: TGTGCCAGCAGCCGGGACACCCGGGTCTTGGAAGCTTTCTTT; cdr3_aa: CASSRDTRVLEAFF; d_call: NA; clone_size: NA; v_call: TRBV7-2; j_call: TRBJ1-1
cdr3_nt: TGCGCCAGCAGTCGGGACAGGGGGGTTAGCAATCAGCCCCAGCATTTT; cdr3_aa: CASSRDRGVSNQPQHF; d_call: TRBD1; clone_size: NA; v_call: TRBV10-2; j_call: TRBJ1-5
cdr3_nt: TGCAGTGCTAGAGGTGGGATGGGTGACTATGGCTACACCTTC; cdr3_aa: CSARGGMGDYGYTF; d_call: NA; clone_size: many; v_call: TRBV20-1; j_call: TRBJ1-2
cdr3_nt: TGTGCCAGCAGTGATCACGGTGTAATGACAGATACGCAGTATTTT; cdr3_aa: CASSDHGVMTDTQYF; d_call: NA; clone_size: few; v_call: TRBV2; j_call: TRBJ2-3
cdr3_nt: TGTGCCAGCAGTAGAGGGCTAGCGGGAGTCAGCTCCTACAATGAGCAGTTCTTC; cdr3_aa: CASSRGLAGVSSYNEQFF; d_call: TRBD2; clone_size: NA; v_call: TRBV12-3/TRBV12-4; j_call: TRBJ2-1